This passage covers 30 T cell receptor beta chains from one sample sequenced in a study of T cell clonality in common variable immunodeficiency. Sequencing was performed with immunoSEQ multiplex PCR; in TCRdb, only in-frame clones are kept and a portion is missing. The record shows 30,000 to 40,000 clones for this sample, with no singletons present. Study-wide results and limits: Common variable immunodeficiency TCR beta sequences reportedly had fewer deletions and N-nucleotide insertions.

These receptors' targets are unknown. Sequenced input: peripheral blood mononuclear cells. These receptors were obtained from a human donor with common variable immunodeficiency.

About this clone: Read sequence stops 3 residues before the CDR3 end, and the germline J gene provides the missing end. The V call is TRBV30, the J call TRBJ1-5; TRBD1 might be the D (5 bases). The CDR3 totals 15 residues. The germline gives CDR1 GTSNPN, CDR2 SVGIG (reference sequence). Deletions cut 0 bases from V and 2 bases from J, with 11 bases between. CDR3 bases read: TGTGCCTGGAGTGTAAAGACACAGGGCAATCAGCCC. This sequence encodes CAWSVKTQGNQP. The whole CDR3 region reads CAWSVKTQGNQPQHF. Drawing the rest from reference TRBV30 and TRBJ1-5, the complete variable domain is SQTIHQWPATLVQPVGSPLSLECTVEGTSNPNLYWYRQAAGRGLQLLFYSVGIGQISSEVPQNLSASRPQDRQFILSSKKLLLSDSGFYLCAWSVKTQGNQPQHFGDGTRLSIL.

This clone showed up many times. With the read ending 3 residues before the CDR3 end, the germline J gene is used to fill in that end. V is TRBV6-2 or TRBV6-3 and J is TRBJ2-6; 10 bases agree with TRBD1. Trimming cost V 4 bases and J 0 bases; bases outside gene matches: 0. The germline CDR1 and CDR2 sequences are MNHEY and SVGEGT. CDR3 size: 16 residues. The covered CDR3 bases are TGTGCCAGCAGTTGGACAGGGGGCTCTGGGGCCAACGTC. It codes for CASSWTGGSGANV. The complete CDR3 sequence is CASSWTGGSGANVLTF.

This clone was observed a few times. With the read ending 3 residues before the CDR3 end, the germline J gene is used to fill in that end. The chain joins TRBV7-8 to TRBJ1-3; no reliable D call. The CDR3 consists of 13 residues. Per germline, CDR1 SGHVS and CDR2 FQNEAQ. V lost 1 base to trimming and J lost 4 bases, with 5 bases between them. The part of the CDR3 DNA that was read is TGTGCCAGCAGCTTAGGCGCAGGAAACACC. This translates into CASSLGAGNT. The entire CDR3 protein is CASSLGAGNTIYF.

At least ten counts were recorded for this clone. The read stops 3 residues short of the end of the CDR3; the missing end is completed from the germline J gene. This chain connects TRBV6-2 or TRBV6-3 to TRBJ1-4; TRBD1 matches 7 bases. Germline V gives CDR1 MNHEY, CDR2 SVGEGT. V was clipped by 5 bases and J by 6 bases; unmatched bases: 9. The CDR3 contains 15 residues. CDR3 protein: CASSPRGRSDEKLFF. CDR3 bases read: TGTGCCAGCAGTCCGAGGGGGCGAAGTGATGAAAAA.

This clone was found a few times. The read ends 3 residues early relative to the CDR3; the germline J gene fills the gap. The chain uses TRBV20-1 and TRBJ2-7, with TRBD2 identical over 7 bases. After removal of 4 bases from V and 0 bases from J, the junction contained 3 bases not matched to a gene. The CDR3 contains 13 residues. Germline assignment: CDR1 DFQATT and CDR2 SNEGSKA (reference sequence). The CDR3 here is CSATGTNSYEQYF. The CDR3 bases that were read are TGCAGTGCTACCGGGACTAACTCCTACGAG.

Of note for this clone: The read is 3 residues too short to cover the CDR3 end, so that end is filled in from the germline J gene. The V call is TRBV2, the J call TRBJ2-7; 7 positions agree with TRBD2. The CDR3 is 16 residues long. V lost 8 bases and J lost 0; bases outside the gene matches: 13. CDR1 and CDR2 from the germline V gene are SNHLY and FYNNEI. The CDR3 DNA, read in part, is TGTGCCAGCCAGGGCCTGGGGAGCGGGGCCTCCTACGAG. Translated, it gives CASQGLGSGASYE. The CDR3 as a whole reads CASQGLGSGASYEQYF.

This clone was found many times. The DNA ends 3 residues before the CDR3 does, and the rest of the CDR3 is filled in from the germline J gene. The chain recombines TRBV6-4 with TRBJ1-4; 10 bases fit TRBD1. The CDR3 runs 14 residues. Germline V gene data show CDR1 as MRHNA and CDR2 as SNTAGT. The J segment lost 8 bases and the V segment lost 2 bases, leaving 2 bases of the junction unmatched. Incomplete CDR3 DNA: TGTGCCAGCAGTGACGAGGGACAGGGGGAAAAA. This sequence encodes CASSDEGQGEK. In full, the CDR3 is CASSDEGQGEKLFF.

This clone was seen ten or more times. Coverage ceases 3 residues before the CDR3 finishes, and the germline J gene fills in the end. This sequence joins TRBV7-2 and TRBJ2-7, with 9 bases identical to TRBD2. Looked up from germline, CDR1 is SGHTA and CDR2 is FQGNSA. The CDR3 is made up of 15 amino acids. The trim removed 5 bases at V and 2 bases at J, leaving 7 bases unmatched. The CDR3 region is CASSPERGATYEQYF. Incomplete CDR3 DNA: TGTGCCAGCAGCCCCGAGCGGGGGGCTACCTACGAG.

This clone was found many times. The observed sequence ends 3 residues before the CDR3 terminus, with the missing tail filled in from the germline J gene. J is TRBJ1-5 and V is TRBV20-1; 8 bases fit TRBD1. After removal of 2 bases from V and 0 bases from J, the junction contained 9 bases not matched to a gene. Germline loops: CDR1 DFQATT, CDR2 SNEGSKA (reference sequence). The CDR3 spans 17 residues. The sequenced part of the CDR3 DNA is TGCAGTGCTAGACCCGGACAGGGAAGCTATAGCAATCAGCCC. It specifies CSARPGQGSYSNQP. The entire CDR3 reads CSARPGQGSYSNQPQHF.

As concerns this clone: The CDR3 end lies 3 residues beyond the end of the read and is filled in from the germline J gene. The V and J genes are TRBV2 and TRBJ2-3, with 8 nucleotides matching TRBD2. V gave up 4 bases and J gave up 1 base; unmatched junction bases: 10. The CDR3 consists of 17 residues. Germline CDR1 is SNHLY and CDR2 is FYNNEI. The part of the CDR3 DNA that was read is TGTGCCAGCAGTGGTCCGGGGGGGCCTAGTGGCACAGATACG. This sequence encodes CASSGPGGPSGTDT. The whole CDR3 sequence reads CASSGPGGPSGTDTQYF.

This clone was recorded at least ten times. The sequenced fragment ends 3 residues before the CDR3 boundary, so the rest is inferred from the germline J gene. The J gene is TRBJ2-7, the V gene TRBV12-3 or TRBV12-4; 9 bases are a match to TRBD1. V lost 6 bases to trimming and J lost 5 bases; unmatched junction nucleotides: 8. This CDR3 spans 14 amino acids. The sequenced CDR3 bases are TGTGCCAGCAGCCCGGGACAGGGAAACCACGAG. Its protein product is CASSPGQGNHE. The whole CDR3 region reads CASSPGQGNHEQYF.

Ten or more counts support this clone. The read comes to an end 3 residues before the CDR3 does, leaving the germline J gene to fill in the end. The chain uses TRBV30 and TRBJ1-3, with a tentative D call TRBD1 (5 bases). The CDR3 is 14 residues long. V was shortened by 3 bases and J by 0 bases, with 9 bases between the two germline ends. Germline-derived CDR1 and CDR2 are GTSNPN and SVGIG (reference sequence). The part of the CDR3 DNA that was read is TGTGCCTGGAGCGCGACAGTCTCTGGAAACACC. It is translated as CAWSATVSGNT. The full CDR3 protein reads CAWSATVSGNTIYF. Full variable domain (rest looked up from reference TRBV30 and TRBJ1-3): SQTIHQWPATLVQPVGSPLSLECTVEGTSNPNLYWYRQAAGRGLQLLFYSVGIGQISSEVPQNLSASRPQDRQFILSSKKLLLSDSGFYLCAWSATVSGNTIYFGEGSWLTVV.

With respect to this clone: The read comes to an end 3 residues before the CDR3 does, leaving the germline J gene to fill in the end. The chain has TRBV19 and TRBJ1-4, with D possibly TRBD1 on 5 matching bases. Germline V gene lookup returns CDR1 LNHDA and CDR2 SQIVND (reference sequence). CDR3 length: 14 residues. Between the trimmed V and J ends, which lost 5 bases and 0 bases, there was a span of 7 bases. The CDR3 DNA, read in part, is TGTGCCAGTAGTGCGACAGCAACTAATGAAAAA. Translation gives CASSATATNEK. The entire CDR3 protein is CASSATATNEKLFF.

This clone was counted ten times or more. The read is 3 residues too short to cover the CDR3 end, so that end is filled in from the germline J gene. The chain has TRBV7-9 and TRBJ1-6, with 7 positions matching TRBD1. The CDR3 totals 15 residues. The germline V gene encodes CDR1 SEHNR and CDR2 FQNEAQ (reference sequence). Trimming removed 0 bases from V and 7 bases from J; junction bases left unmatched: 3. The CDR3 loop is CASSLAGGQNSPLHF. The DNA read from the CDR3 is TGTGCCAGCAGCTTAGCGGGGGGACAGAATTCACCC.

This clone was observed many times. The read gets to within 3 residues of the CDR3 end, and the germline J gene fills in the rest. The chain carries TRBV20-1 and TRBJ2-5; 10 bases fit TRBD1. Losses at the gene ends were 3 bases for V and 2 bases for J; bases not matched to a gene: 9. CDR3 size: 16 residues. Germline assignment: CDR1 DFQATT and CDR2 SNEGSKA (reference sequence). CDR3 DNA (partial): TGCAGTGCTAGCTCCGACAGGGGGCAGCAACAAGAGACC. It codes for CSASSDRGQQQET. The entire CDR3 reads CSASSDRGQQQETQYF.

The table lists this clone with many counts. The CDR3 bases that were read are TGTGCCAGCAGTCCCGGGACAGGGAACACCGGGGAG. It codes for CASSPGTGNTGE. The CDR3 as a whole reads CASSPGTGNTGELFF. The chain carries TRBV2 and TRBJ2-2; TRBD1 agrees at 8 bases. The read finishes 3 residues shy of the CDR3 end, and the germline J gene is used to complete it. The CDR3 consists of 15 residues. J was trimmed by 1 base and V by 5 bases; bases with no gene match: 3. CDR1 SNHLY and CDR2 FYNNEI come from the germline V gene.

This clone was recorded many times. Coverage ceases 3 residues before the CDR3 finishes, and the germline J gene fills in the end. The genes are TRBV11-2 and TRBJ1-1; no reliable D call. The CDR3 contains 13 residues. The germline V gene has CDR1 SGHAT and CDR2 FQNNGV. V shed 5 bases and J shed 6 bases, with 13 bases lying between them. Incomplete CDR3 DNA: TGTGCCAGCAGCCCACACCGCGGGGCTGAA. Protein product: CASSPHRGAE. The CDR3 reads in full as CASSPHRGAEAFF.

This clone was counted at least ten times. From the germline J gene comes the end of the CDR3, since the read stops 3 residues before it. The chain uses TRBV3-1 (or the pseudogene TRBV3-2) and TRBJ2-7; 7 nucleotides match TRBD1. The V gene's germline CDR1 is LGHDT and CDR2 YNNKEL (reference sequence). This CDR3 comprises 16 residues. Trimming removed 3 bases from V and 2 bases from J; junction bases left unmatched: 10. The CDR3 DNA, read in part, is TGTGCCAGCAGCCAGCGCCCCGGGACAGTAGCCTACGAG. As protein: CASSQRPGTVAYE. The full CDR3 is CASSQRPGTVAYEQYF.

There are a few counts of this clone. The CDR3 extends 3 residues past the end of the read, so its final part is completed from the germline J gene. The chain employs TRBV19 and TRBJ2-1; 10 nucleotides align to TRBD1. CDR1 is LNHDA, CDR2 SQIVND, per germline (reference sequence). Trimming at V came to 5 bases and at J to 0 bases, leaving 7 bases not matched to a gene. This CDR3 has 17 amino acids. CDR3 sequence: CASSFGTGVGSYNEQFF. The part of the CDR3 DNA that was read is TGTGCCAGTAGTTTCGGGACAGGGGTAGGCTCCTACAATGAG.

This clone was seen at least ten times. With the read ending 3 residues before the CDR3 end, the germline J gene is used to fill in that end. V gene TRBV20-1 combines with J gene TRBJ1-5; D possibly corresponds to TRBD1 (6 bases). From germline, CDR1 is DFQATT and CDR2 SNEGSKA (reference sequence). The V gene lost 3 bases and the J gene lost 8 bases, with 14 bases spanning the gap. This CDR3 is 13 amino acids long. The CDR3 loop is CSARGGQGKPQHF. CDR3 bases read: TGCAGTGCTAGGGGGGGGCAGGGGAAGCCC.

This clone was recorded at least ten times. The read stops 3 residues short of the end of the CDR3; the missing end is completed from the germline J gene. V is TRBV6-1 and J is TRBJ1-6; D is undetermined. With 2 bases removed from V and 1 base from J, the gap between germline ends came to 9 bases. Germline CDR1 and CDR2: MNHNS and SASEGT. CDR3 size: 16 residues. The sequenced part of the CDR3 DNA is TGTGCCAGCAGTGAACAGCCGGGGTCCTATAATTCACCC. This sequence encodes CASSEQPGSYNSP. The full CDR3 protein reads CASSEQPGSYNSPLHF.

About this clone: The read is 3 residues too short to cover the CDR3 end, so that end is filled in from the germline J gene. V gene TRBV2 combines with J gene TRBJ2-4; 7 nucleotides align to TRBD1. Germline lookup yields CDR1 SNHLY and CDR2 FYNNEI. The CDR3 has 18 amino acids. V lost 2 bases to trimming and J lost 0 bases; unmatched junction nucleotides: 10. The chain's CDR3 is CASSERGPTTLAKNIQYF. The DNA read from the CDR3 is TGTGCCAGCAGTGAAAGGGGGCCTACAACCTTAGCCAAAAACATT.

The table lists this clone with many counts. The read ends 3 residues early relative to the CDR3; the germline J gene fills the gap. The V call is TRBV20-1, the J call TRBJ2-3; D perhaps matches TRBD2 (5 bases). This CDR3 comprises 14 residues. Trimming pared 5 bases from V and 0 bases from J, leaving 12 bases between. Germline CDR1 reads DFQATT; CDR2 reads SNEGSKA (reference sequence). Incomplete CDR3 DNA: TGCAGTGCTCAAACGGGCGGGAGCACAGATACG. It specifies CSAQTGGSTDT. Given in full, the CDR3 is CSAQTGGSTDTQYF.

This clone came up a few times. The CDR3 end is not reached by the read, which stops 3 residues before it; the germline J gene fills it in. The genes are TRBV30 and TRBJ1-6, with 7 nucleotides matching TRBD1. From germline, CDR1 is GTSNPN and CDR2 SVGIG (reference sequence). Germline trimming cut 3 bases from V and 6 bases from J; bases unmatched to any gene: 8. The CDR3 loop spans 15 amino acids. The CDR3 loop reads CAWRGQGVINSPLHF. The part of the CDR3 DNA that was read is TGTGCCTGGAGAGGTCAGGGGGTCATTAATTCACCC.

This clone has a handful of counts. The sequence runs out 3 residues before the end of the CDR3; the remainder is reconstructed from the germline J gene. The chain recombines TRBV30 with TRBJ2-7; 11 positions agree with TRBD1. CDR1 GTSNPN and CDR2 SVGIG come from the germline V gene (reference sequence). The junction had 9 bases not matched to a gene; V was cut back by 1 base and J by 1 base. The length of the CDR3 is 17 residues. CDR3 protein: CAWSGLQDRGQSYEQYF. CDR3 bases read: TGTGCCTGGAGTGGCCTCCAGGACAGGGGGCAGTCCTACGAG.

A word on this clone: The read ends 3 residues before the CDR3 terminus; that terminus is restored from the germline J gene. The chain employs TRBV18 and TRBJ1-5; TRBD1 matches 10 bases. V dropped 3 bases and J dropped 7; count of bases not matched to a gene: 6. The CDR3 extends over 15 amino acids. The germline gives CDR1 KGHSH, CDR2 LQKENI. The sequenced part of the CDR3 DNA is TGTGCCAGCTCACCCAAGACAGGGGGCGGCCAGCCC. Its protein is CASSPKTGGGQP. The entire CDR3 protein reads CASSPKTGGGQPQHF.

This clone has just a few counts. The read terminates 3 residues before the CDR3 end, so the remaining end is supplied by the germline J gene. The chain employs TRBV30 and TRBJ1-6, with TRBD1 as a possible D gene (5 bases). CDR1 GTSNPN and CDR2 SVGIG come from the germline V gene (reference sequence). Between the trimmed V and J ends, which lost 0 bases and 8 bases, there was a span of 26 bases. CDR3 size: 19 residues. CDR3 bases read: TGTGCCTGGAGTGTAAAGGGGTTAGTGAGTGGGGAGGAGGATTCACCC. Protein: CAWSVKGLVSGEEDSP. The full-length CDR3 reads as CAWSVKGLVSGEEDSPLHF.

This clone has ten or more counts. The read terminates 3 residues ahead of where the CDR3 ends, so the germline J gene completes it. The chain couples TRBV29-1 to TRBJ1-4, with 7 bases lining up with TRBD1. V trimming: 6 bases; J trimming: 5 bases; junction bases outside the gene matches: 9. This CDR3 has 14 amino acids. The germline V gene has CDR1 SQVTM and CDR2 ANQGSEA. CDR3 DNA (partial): TGCAGCGTCCGGCCGGGACAGCAGAATGAAAAA. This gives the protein CSVRPGQQNEK. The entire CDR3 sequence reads CSVRPGQQNEKLFF.

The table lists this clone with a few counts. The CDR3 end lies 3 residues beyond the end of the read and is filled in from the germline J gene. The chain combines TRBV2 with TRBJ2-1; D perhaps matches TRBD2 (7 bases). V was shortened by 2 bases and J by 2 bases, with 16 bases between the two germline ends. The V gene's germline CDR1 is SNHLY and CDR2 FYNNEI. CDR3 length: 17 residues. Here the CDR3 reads CASSERGGAVTYNEQFF. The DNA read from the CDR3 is TGTGCCAGCAGTGAAAGGGGGGGGGCAGTTACCTACAATGAG.

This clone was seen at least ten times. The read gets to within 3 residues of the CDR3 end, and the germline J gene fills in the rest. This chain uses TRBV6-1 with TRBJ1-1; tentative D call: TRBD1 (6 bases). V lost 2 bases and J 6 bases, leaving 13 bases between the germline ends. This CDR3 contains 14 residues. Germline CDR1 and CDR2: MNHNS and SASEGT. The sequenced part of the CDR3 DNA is TGTGCCAGCAGTGAAAGCAGGGGAACGTCTGAA. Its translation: CASSESRGTSE. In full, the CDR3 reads CASSESRGTSEAFF.